Sequencing of this TCR beta chain was carried out in a study of T cell changes during pregnancy in multiple sclerosis. Only one count was recorded for this clone. Distinct nucleotide sequences in the sample also encode this CDR3. Repertoires were generated with immunoSEQ multiplex PCR, while TCRdb's copy carries only in-frame clones and drops some. The sample records fewer than 55,000 clones, 92% being singletons. The CDR3 is made up of 15 amino acids. The germline V and J ends were trimmed by 5 bases and 2 bases, with 16 bases remaining between them. Germline CDR1 SGDLS, CDR2 YYNGEE. The chain employs TRBV9 and TRBJ1-2; a weak D match, TRBD1 (5 bases). The sequence derives from a female donor with multiple sclerosis, enrolled in a pregnancy study. The sequences come from peripheral blood, collected after pregnancy. CDR3 sequence (DNA): TGTGCCAGCAGTCTCGGGGGGGTACCGAACTATGGCTACACCTTC. Translation gives CASSLGGVPNYGYTF. Together with reference TRBV9 and TRBJ1-2, the CDR3 gives the full variable domain: DSGVTQTPKHLITATGQRVTLRCSPRSGDLSVYWYQQSLDQGLQFLIQYYNGEERAKGNILERFSAQQFPDLHSELNLSSLELGDSALYFCASSLGGVPNYGYTFGSGTRLTVV.